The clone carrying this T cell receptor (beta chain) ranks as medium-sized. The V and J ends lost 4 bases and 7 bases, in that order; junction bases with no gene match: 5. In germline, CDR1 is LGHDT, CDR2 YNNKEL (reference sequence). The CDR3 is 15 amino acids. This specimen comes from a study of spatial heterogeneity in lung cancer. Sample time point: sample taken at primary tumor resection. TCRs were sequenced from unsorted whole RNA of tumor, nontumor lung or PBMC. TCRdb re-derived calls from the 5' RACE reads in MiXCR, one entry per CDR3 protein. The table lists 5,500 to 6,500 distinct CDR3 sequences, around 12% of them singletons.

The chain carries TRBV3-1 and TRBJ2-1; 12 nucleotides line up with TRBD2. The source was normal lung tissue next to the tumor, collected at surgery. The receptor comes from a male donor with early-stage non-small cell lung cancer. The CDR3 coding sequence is TGTGCCAGCAGCCGTCTAGCGGGAGGGCCAAATGAGCAGTTCTTC. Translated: CASSRLAGGPNEQFF.